The sequence of this T cell receptor beta chain was determined in a study of shared clonotypes between healthy human individuals. Notes on the study in general: Clonotype sharing among donors likely depends on sequencing depth. The four-donor shared clonotypes exceeded non-shared clonotypes in generation probability, with non-shared ones scoring lower. Sorted-subset samples were not fully sequenced, rarefaction indicated.

For this clone: Antigen specificity is unknown.

Here immunoSEQ multiplex PCR was the method, and the copy in TCRdb shows in-frame clones only, minus some. The table includes some 1.5 million clones, around 97% detected once. The CDR3 has 16 residues. Trimming removed 4 bases at V and 2 bases at J, with 16 bases between. Germline CDR1 reads MRHNA; CDR2 reads SNTAGT. The clonotype was recovered from a man aged 25-45 years in good health. The rearrangement uses TRBV6-4 and TRBJ2-3; no reliable D call. Material: naive CD4+ T cells sorted from blood. Described subset: CD45RA+ positively selected. CDR3 residues: CASSVPNLGITDTQYF. CDR3 DNA sequence: TGTGCCAGCAGTGTCCCGAATCTGGGGATCACAGATACGCAGTATTTT.